This T cell receptor beta chain was documented in a study of lymphopenia after photon versus proton radiotherapy. Points from the study as a whole: Proton therapy kept repertoires fairly stable, unlike photons, which gained effector/memory cells.

With 0 bases removed from V and 0 bases from J, the gap between germline ends came to 6 bases. CDR1 is SGHRS, CDR2 YFSETQ, per germline. The CDR3 is made up of 14 amino acids. In regard to this clone: Antigen specificity is unknown.

Profiling relied on immunoSEQ multiplex PCR, and the TCRdb table lists in-frame clones only, not all of them. The table shows approximately 35,000 clones, with about 90% occurring only once. This rearrangement joins TRBV5-1 to TRBJ1-1; D is uncertain. This clonotype originated in a woman aged 45-65 years with pancreatic cancer. The sequencing here drew on peripheral blood, taken from a patient treated with photon-based radiotherapy. The CDR3 sequence is CASSLGVLNTEAFF. The CDR3, as DNA: TGCGCCAGCAGCTTGGGGGTCCTGAACACTGAAGCTTTCTTT.